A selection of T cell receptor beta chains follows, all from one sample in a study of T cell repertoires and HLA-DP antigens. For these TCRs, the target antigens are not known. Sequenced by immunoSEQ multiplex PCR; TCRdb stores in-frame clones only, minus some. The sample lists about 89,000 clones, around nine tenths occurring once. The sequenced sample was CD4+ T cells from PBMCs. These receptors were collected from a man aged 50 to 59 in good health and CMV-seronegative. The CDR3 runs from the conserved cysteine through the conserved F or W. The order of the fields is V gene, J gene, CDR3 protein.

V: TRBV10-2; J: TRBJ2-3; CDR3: CASRLAVTDTQYF
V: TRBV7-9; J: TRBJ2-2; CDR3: CASTGQENTGELFF
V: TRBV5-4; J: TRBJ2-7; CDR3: CASSLAGGSYEQYF
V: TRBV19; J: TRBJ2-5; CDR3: CASSIGNSQETQYF
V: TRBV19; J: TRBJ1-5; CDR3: CASSTARDQPQHF
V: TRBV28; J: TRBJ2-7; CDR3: CASSLRQGTYEQYF
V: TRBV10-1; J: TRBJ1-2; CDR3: CASIQTTGYYGYTF
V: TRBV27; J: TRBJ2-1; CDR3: CASSSTGYNEQFF
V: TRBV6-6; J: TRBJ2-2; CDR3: CASSYAGSTGELFF
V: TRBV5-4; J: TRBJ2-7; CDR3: CASRSQRNSYEQYF
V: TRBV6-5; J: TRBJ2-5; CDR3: CASSYGVTGETQYF
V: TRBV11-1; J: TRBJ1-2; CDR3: CASSSPPAVGYTF
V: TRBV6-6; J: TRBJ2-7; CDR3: CASSYSRDTRYEQYF
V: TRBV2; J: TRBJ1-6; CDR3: CASRLGDRGNSPLHF
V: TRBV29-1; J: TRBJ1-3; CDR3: CSVGDGGRGSLGNTIYF
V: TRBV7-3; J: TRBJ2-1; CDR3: CASSQGSGTSSYNEQFF
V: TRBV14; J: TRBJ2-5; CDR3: CASSQGFPGTPGHETQYF
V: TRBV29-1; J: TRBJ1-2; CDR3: CSVDTGSPEYGYTF
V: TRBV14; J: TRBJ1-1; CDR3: CASSQDLVLTNTEAFF
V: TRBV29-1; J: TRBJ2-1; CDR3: CSVDGHYEQFF
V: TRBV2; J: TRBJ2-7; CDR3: CASSLAGSPYEQYF
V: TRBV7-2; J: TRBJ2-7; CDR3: CASSPHSSYEQYF
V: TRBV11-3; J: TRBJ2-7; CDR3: CASSYRENEQYF
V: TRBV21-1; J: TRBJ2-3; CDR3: CASSKTDRDRGPTDTQYF
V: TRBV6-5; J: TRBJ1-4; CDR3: CASSYEGGQGEKLFF
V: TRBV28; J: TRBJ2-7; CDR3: CASEPDRRGEQYF
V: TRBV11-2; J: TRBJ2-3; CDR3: CASSTFRTSGLTDTQYF
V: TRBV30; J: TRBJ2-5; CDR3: CAWSAGQKGTQYF
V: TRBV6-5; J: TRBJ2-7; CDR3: CASSAGTEYEQYF
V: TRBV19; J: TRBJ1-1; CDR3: CASSIVQGARTEAFF
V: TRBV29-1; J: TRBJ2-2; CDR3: CSGRQGSTGELFF
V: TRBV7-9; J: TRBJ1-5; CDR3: CASSSGTGADQPQHF
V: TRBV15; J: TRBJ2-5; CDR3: CATSRVRLAGETQYF
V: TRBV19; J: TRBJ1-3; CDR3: CASSIEGTGNTIYF
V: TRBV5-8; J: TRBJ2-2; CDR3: CASSLGVANTGELFF
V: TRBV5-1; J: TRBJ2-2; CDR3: CASRGAVSTGELFF
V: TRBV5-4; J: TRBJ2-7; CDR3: CASSFIAGGYEQYF
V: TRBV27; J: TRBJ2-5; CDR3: CSVFGYQETQYF
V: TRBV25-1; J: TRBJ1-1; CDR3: CASSDGGGHPTEAFF
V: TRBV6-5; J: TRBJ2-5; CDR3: CASKSSGLIQETQYF
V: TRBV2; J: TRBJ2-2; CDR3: CASSVGPNTGELFF
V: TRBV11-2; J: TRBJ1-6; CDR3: CASSSGFVSSYNSPLHF
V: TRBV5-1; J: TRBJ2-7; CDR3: CASSTGTGAYEQYF
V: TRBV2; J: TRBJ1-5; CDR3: CASGGSGQPQHF
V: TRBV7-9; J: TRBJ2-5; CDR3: CALLTQETQYF
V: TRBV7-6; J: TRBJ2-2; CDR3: CASSASRTTGELFF
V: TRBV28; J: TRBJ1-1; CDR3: CATSGAKEGNTEAFF
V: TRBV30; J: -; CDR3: CAWSAQQGPLYEQYF
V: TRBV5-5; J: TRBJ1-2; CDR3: CASSLEVGQGGLGYTF
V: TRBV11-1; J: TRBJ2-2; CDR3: CASSSGLTNTGELFF
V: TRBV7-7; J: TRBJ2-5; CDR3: CASSLTGGLEETQYF
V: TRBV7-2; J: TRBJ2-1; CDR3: CASSLLELAGRGEQFF
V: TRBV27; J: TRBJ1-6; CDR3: CASSFSAQNSPLHF
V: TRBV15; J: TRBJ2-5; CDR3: CATSRGLGGQETQYF
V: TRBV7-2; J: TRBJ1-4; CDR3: CASSPVDPGIGEKLFF